A selection of T cell receptor beta chains follows, all from one sample in a study of follicular helper T cells after annual influenza vaccination. Measured with immunoSEQ multiplex PCR; TCRdb has only the in-frame clones, and not every one. Here the sample spans some 6,200 clones, 84% being singletons. Specimen: CXCR5- memory CD4+ T cells sorted from blood, collected 7 days after influenza vaccination. These receptors were obtained from an adult who received the influenza vaccine. CDR3s include the opening cysteine and the closing phenylalanine or tryptophan. D genes are given only for firm matches. Size is omitted from some rows. Given values are once, few, many or a class for expanded clones.

v_gene	abundance	j_gene	d_gene	CDR3nt	CDR3aa
TRBV5-1	once	TRBJ2-3	.	TGCGCCAGCAGCTTGGGCAGCACAGATACGCAGTATTTT	CASSLGSTDTQYF
TRBV6-1	.	TRBJ1-3	.	TGTGCCAGCACCCAAGAGGGGGGCGGAAACACCATATATTTT	CASTQEGGGNTIYF
TRBV25-1	.	TRBJ2-7	TRBD1	TGTGCCAGCAGCAAAAACGTGGGACAGACCTACGAGCAGTACTTC	CASSKNVGQTYEQYF
TRBV5-1	once	TRBJ2-1	TRBD2	TGCGCCAGCAGCACCGGGACTAGCGGGAGCTATGAGCAGTTCTTC	CASSTGTSGSYEQFF
TRBV5-1	.	TRBJ2-2	TRBD1	TGCGCCAGCAGCTTTGGACAGGGTAGTGACACCGGGGAGCTGTTTTTT	CASSFGQGSDTGELFF
TRBV30	.	TRBJ2-7	.	TGTGCCTGGGGAGCGTTAGCGGGACAGGGAATCCACGAGCAGTACTTC	CAWGALAGQGIHEQYF
TRBV6-6	.	TRBJ1-5	.	TGTGCCAGCAGTTACCCCGGCGAAGAGGGGCCCCAGCATTTT	CASSYPGEEGPQHF
TRBV10-3	.	TRBJ1-5	.	TGTGCCATCAAGCCAGGGGACGGGGATCAGCCCCAGCATTTT	CAIKPGDGDQPQHF
TRBV12-5	.	TRBJ2-7	TRBD2	TGTGCTAGTGGCCTCACCGCGACTAGCGGAAGCTCCTACGAGCAGTACTTC	CASGLTATSGSSYEQYF
TRBV6-1	.	TRBJ1-5	TRBD1	TGTGCCAGCAGCCTTAGACAGGGCCGAATGGCCCAGCATTTT	CASSLRQGRMAQHF
TRBV7-8	.	TRBJ1-1	TRBD1	TGTGCCAGCAGCTTTGCCACAGGGGGCGCCGGGGCTTTCTTT	CASSFATGGAGAFF
TRBV28	.	TRBJ2-3	TRBD2	TGTGCCAGCAGTCTACCCGGGACTAGCGGGGGGTGGCGGCGGGATACGCAGTATTTT	CASSLPGTSGGWRRDTQYF
TRBV7-2	.	TRBJ1-2	.	TGTGCCAGCAGCTTCAACCGGGACCGCAGCAGGGGTACCTATGGCTACACCTTC	CASSFNRDRSRGTYGYTF
TRBV6-1	.	TRBJ1-5	.	TGTGCCAGCAGTGAATCTGGGGGGCGTGAAGGGGATCAGCCCCAGCATTTT	CASSESGGREGDQPQHF
TRBV6-1	.	TRBJ2-5	.	TGTGCCACCCTCCCGGGACTGAAAGAGACCCAGTACTTC	CATLPGLKETQYF
TRBV10-3	.	TRBJ2-1	TRBD2	TGTGCCATCAGCCGACTAGCGGGCCACAATGAGCAGTTCTTC	CAISRLAGHNEQFF
TRBV11-3	.	TRBJ1-1	.	TGTGCCAGCAGCTTACGTAGGGGATTTGAAGCTTTCTTT	CASSLRRGFEAFF
TRBV21-1	.	TRBJ1-1	.	TGTGCCACCCGGGAGAACACTGAAGCTTTCTTT	CATRENTEAFF
TRBV28	few	TRBJ1-2	.	TGTGCCAGCAGTTCTTCCTTGAACGGGACCTTC	CASSSSLNGTF
TRBV12-5	.	TRBJ2-5	TRBD1	TGTGCTAGTGGTTTGGGGACAGGGGGGAAACAAGAGACCCAGTACTTC	CASGLGTGGKQETQYF
TRBV6-4	.	TRBJ1-5	.	TGTGCCAGCAAATCGTCCCCCTATAGCAATCAGCCCCAGCATTTT	CASKSSPYSNQPQHF
TRBV29-1	.	TRBJ2-7	TRBD1	TGCGGTGGGGGACAGGGGGCTTACGAGCAGTACTTC	CGGGQGAYEQYF
TRBV5-5	.	TRBJ1-1	.	TGTGCCAGCAACTCGGGGATTTCGAACACTGAAGCTTTCTTT	CASNSGISNTEAFF
TRBV7-9	few	TRBJ2-3	.	TGTGCCAGCAGCCTTAGCGGATTT	CASSLSGF
TRBV5-1	once	TRBJ2-1	.	TGCGCCAGCGTCCGGGACGGGGTCGAGAATGAGCAGTTCTTC	CASVRDGVENEQFF
TRBV7-2	.	TRBJ2-7	TRBD1	TGTGCCAGCAGCCTAACAGGGGGCATTTTGTACGAGCAGTACTTC	CASSLTGGILYEQYF
TRBV6-1	once	TRBJ2-5	.	TGTGCCAGCAGTGAAGTGCCAAGGACCCAAGAGACCCAGTACTTC	CASSEVPRTQETQYF
TRBV9	few	TRBJ2-2	.	TGTGCCAGCAGCGTAGCTTTCAGCACCGGGGAGCTGTTTTTT	CASSVAFSTGELFF
TRBV12-5	.	TRBJ1-5	.	TGTGCTAGTGGTTGGGGGACGGTAGATAATCAGCCCCAGCATTTT	CASGWGTVDNQPQHF
TRBV27	.	TRBJ2-7	.	TGTGCCAGCAGTTTAGGGGCAGGAGCTCCCTACGAGCAGTACTTC	CASSLGAGAPYEQYF
TRBV5-1	.	TRBJ2-3	TRBD2	TGCGCCAGCAGCTTTGGGCTAGCGGGGGGGCGCACAGATACGCAGTATTTT	CASSFGLAGGRTDTQYF
TRBV9	.	TRBJ1-1	.	TGTGCCAGCAGCGTAGGGGGCTATCGGAACACTGAAGCTTTCTTT	CASSVGGYRNTEAFF
TRBV6-1	.	TRBJ2-3	.	TGTGCCAGCAGTGAAGGTCTCTACCGCACAGATACGCAGTATTTT	CASSEGLYRTDTQYF
TRBV6-1	few	TRBJ1-2	.	TGTGCCAGCAGTGAAGCCCCCGGCTACACCTTC	CASSEAPGYTF
TRBV21-1	.	TRBJ2-3	.	TGTGCCAGGGAACAGCTTGCGCAGTATTTT	CAREQLAQYF
TRBV6-5	.	TRBJ1-6	.	TGTGCCAGCGGGAGCTCCTATAATTCACCCCTCCACTTT	CASGSSYNSPLHF
TRBV4-2	.	TRBJ2-5	.	TGTGCCAGCAGCCAAGATCGTCCAGGGATGGAGACCCAGTACTTC	CASSQDRPGMETQYF
TRBV5-1	once	TRBJ1-1	.	TGCGCCAGCAGGGCCTCGGGCTCTGAAGCTTTCTTT	CASRASGSEAFF
TRBV6-6	once	TRBJ1-5	TRBD1	TGTGCCAGCAACCCGGGACAGGGTTTTAATCAGCCCCAGCATTTT	CASNPGQGFNQPQHF
TRBV5-6	.	TRBJ2-2	.	TGTGCCAGCAGCTTGGGACAGGTGAACACCGGGGAGCTGTTTTTT	CASSLGQVNTGELFF
TRBV28	few	TRBJ2-7	.	TGTGCCAGCAGTTTATCTCCCCGGCCCTACGAGCAGTACTTC	CASSLSPRPYEQYF
TRBV30	.	TRBJ2-5	.	TGTGCCTGGAGTGTAATCGGGGGGCGCCAAGAGACCCAGTACTTC	CAWSVIGGRQETQYF